These T cell receptor beta chains were read from a single sample in a study of post-analysis software for immune sequencing data. A single record per CDR3 protein comes from TCRdb applying MiXCR to the PCR reads. The sample gives more than 350,000 distinct CDR3 sequences, approximately 37% of which show up once; 6.5% to 8% is in the top ten. The sequenced material came from blood. The receptors derive from a girl aged 2 to 9 with multiple sclerosis. Both conserved end residues are part of each CDR3. The order of the fields is CDR3 protein, clone size, J gene, V gene. Size values are once, few and many counts, or a class for expanded clones, and some rows have none.

CDR3aa: CSARVGGQNNSPLHF
abundance: few
j_gene: TRBJ1-6
v_gene: TRBV20-1

CDR3aa: CASTSQGYEQYF
abundance: .
j_gene: .
v_gene: TRBV5-6

CDR3aa: CASSWADPVADTQYF
abundance: .
j_gene: TRBJ2-3
v_gene: TRBV11-2

CDR3aa: CASSQVGAWDYGYTF
abundance: .
j_gene: TRBJ1-2
v_gene: TRBV4-3

CDR3aa: CSVEAPGRFPDTQYF
abundance: .
j_gene: TRBJ2-3
v_gene: TRBV29-1

CDR3aa: CASSLTGVGQETQYF
abundance: .
j_gene: TRBJ2-5
v_gene: TRBV28

CDR3aa: CASSRTGQGSYNEQFF
abundance: .
j_gene: TRBJ2-1
v_gene: TRBV6-1

CDR3aa: CASSQEAGAQYF
abundance: .
j_gene: TRBJ2-3
v_gene: TRBV4-2

CDR3aa: CASTVDRDEQFF
abundance: .
j_gene: TRBJ2-1
v_gene: TRBV28

CDR3aa: CASSTTGQGIDTQYF
abundance: .
j_gene: TRBJ2-3
v_gene: TRBV5-1

CDR3aa: CSVGSFNYGYTF
abundance: few
j_gene: TRBJ1-2
v_gene: TRBV29-1